Listed here are 8 T cell receptor beta chains from one sample, sequenced in a study of blood T cell repertoires in COVID-19. TCRdb's table, derived via immunoSEQ multiplex PCR, lists solely in-frame clones and lacks some. The table has around 120,000 clones, just over 85% seen once; the top ten hold 0.88%. The material sequenced was peripheral blood. The source is a woman aged 45-60 years with active or convalescent COVID-19.

V is TRBV5-6 and J is TRBJ2-1, with a tentative D call TRBD2 (6 bases). The CDR3 sequence is 12 residues long. V lost 1 base to trimming and J lost 9 bases, with 8 bases between them. The germline V gene encodes CDR1 SGHDT and CDR2 YYEEEE. CDR3: CASSLLGGEQFF. The CDR3 bases are TGTGCCAGCAGCTTGTTGGGGGGTGAGCAGTTCTTC.

In its sample, this clone was seen once. DNA of the CDR3: TGTGCCAGCAGCCCGGGACAGGGTGCTGAAAAACTGTTTTTT. As protein: CASSPGQGAEKLFF. The genes are TRBV5-4 and TRBJ1-4; 9 bases match TRBD1. CDR3 length equals 14 residues. V shed 4 bases and J 7 bases; nucleotides not matched to a gene: 5. Germline CDR1 and CDR2: SGHNT and YYREEE (reference sequence).

V and J are TRBV19 and TRBJ1-1; D remains ambiguous. Germline V gene lookup returns CDR1 LNHDA and CDR2 SQIVND (reference sequence). Trimming pared 5 bases from V and 1 base from J, leaving 8 bases between. This CDR3 has 13 residues. CDR3 sequence (DNA): TGTGCCAGTAGTGTTTACGGGAACACTGAAGCTTTCTTT. It translates to CASSVYGNTEAFF. Together with reference TRBV19 and TRBJ1-1, the CDR3 gives the full variable domain: DGGITQSPKYLFRKEGQNVTLSCEQNLNHDAMYWYRQDPGQGLRLIYYSQIVNDFQKGDIAEGYSVSREKKESFPLTVTSAQKNPTAFYLCASSVYGNTEAFFGQGTRLTVV.

The V call is TRBV7-8, the J call TRBJ2-5; D is ambiguous. CDR3 length: 13 residues. CDR1 is SGHVS, CDR2 FQNEAQ, per germline. The V end was cut by 1 base, the J end by 5 bases, with 8 bases between. The CDR3 is CASSLGAKETQYF. The CDR3 DNA is TGTGCCAGCAGCTTAGGCGCAAAGGAGACCCAGTACTTC.

The V gene is TRBV4-1, the J gene TRBJ1-4; 7 bases line up with TRBD1. J lost 3 bases, V lost 4 bases, and 11 bases had no gene match. Germline V gene lookup returns CDR1 MGHRA and CDR2 YSYEKL. The CDR3 extends over 17 amino acids. CDR3 in DNA: TGCGCCAGCAGCCGCGTGATATTAGGGGGCTCTAATGAAAAACTGTTTTTT. Translated, it gives CASSRVILGGSNEKLFF.

The CDR3 sequence is CASSVGPRLVYNEQFF. CDR3 DNA: TGTGCCAGCAGCGTAGGCCCTCGACTAGTCTACAATGAGCAGTTCTTC. This chain uses TRBV9 with TRBJ2-1; D might be TRBD2 (6 bases). The CDR3 sequence is 16 residues long. The V end was cut by 0 bases, the J end by 3 bases, with 13 bases between. Germline assignment: CDR1 SGDLS and CDR2 YYNGEE.

This clone showed up just once. The genes are TRBV25-1 and TRBJ1-1; 9 positions match TRBD1. V lost 3 bases to trimming and J lost 4 bases; unmatched junction nucleotides: 0. This CDR3 contains 13 residues. Germline assignment: CDR1 MGHDK and CDR2 SYGVNS. The CDR3 here is CASSETGGTEAFF. The CDR3 region has the DNA TGTGCCAGCAGTGAGACAGGGGGCACTGAAGCTTTCTTT. The full variable domain, rest sourced from reference TRBV25-1 and TRBJ1-1, is EADIYQTPRYLVIGTGKKITLECSQTMGHDKMYWYQQDPGMELHLIHYSYGVNSTEKGDLSSESTVSRIRTEHFPLTLESARPSHTSQYLCASSETGGTEAFFGQGTRLTVV.

The rearrangement uses TRBV3-1 (or the pseudogene TRBV3-2) and TRBJ1-2; possibly TRBD1 for D (5 bases). The germline V gene encodes CDR1 LGHDT and CDR2 YNNKEL (reference sequence). The CDR3 is 18 amino acids. Trimming took 5 bases from V and 0 from J, leaving 22 bases between them. CDR3 amino acids: CASSSLKALTAPNYGYTF. In DNA form, the CDR3 reads TGTGCCAGCAGCTCCCTAAAGGCCTTGACAGCTCCTAACTATGGCTACACCTTC.